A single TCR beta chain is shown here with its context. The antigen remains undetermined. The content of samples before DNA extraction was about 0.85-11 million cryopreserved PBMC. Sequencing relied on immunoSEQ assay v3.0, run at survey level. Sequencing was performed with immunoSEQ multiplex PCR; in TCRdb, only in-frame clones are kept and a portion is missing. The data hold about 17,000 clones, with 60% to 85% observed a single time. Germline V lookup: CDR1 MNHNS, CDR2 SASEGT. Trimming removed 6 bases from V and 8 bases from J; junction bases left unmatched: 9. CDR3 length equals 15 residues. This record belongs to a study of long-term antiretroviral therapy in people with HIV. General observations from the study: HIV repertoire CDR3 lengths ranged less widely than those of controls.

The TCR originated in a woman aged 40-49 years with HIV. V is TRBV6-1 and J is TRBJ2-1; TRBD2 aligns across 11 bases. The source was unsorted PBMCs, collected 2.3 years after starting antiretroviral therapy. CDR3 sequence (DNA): TGTGCCAGCAGGGAAACTAGCGGGAGCCCCCATGAGCAGTTCTTC. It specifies CASRETSGSPHEQFF.